This TCR beta chain was retrieved from a study of blood T cells in healthy people across ages. Combining a sample-barcoded 5' primer with a J-beta primer mix, a second PCR ran for roughly 7 to 11 cycles. TCRdb reprocessed the 5' RACE reads with MiXCR, giving one entry per CDR3 protein. Of about 570,000 distinct CDR3 sequences in the sample, 25% to 30% are singletons; the top ten hold less than 20%. Individuals who donated were healthy Caucasians from Russia aged about 6 to 90. Total RNA amounts of at least 5.5 micrograms were extracted per sample. Trimming shortened V by 6 bases and J by 7 bases, and 21 bases separated the two germline ends. Germline-derived CDR1 and CDR2 are MGHDK and SYGVNS. CDR3 length: 16 residues.

The receptor was isolated from a woman between 70 and 85 years old in good health. Input material: blood. The chain joins TRBV25-1 to TRBJ2-2, with a possible D match to TRBD1 (6 bases). Written as DNA, the CDR3 is TGTGCCAGCAGCGGGACATTAGGGAGTACAAACGGGGAGCTGTTTTTT. It yields the protein CASSGTLGSTNGELFF.